The 6 T cell receptor beta chains below all came from one sample that was sequenced in a study of blood T cell repertoires in COVID-19. Sequencing was performed with immunoSEQ multiplex PCR; in TCRdb, only in-frame clones are kept and a portion is missing. The table has about 440,000 clones, about nine tenths seen once. Sequencing used PBMCs or T cells enriched from blood (not recorded which). These receptors were obtained from a man between 18 and 29 years old who had recovered from COVID-19.

This clone was seen a single time. The J gene is TRBJ2-1, the V gene TRBV4-1; 12 bases are a match to TRBD2. Germline V gene sequence: CDR1 MGHRA, CDR2 YSYEKL. The CDR3 spans 19 residues. The J segment lost 8 bases and the V segment lost 0 bases, leaving 14 bases of the junction unmatched. CDR3 residues: CASSQDLKGPSGRGDEQFF. CDR3 DNA sequence: TGCGCCAGCAGCCAAGATTTGAAGGGCCCTAGCGGGAGGGGTGATGAGCAGTTCTTC.

The rearrangement joins TRBV12-3 or TRBV12-4 to TRBJ1-2, with D unclear. With 5 bases removed from V and 5 bases from J, the gap between germline ends came to 12 bases. The CDR3 has 13 residues. The CDR3 reads CASSPKERYGYTF. The CDR3 region has the DNA TGTGCCAGCAGTCCAAAGGAGAGATATGGCTACACCTTC.

This chain links TRBV3-1 (or the pseudogene TRBV3-2) with TRBJ2-1; TRBD2 is a possible D gene (7 bases). Germline CDR1 reads LGHDT; CDR2 reads YNNKEL (reference sequence). CDR3 length: 12 residues. Between the trimmed V and J ends, which lost 8 bases and 7 bases, there was a span of 12 bases. This CDR3 is CASGGAKNEQFF. The CDR3 DNA reads TGTGCCAGCGGGGGGGCCAAGAATGAGCAGTTCTTC.

The J gene is TRBJ2-1, the V gene TRBV11-2, with TRBD2 as a possible D gene (5 bases). The CDR3 extends over 14 amino acids. Germline V CDR1 and CDR2: SGHAT, FQNNGV. V was pared by 3 bases and J by 8 bases, with 14 bases between. Here the CDR3 DNA reads TGTGCCAGCAGCTTGGTTGGGTGGGGAGATGAGCAGTTCTTC. This gives the protein CASSLVGWGDEQFF.

The chain carries TRBV6-4 and TRBJ2-1; TRBD2 agrees at 9 bases. CDR3 length equals 16 residues. CDR1 and CDR2 (germline): MRHNA, SNTAGT. V shed 4 bases, J shed 7 bases, and the junction held 11 bases outside the gene matches. The DNA for the CDR3 is TGTGCCAGCAGTGCCGCCGTTGGCGGGAGGGTTAATGAGCAGTTCTTC. Translated, it gives CASSAAVGGRVNEQFF.

The V gene is TRBV10-1, the J gene TRBJ2-3; 7 positions match TRBD2. The germline V gene has CDR1 WNHNN and CDR2 SYGVQD (reference sequence). Trimming removed 4 bases from V and 2 bases from J; junction bases left unmatched: 3. This CDR3 spans 14 amino acids. The CDR3 is CASSGLAVTDTQYF. CDR3 nucleotide sequence: TGCGCCAGCAGTGGGCTAGCGGTCACAGATACGCAGTATTTT.